A selection of T cell receptor beta chains follows, all from one sample in a study of Graves' ophthalmopathy and Graves' hyperthyroidism. TCRdb fed the multiplex PCR reads into MiXCR, producing one record per CDR3 protein. The repertoire holds hundreds of thousands of distinct CDR3 sequences, with 35% to 50% as singletons. Sequencing input: peripheral blood. Receptors originate from an adult man with Graves' ophthalmopathy. CDR3s include the opening cysteine and the closing phenylalanine or tryptophan. D genes are given only for firm matches. Part of the rows lack a size; the others show once, few, many or a class for expanded clones.

>TRBV7-2|-|TRBJ1-2|15|-
TGTGCCAGCAGCTTAGCTCTGCAGGGTGACCATGGCTACACCTTC
CASSLALQGDHGYTF
>TRBV4-2|-|TRBJ1-2|14|few
TGTGCCAGCAGCCAAGCGAGGACCCTGGGGGGCTACACCTTC
CASSQARTLGGYTF
>TRBV20-1|-|TRBJ1-1|13|-
TGCAGTGCCACTGGGGGGATGGCGACTGAAGCTTTCTTT
CSATGGMATEAFF
>TRBV11-2|TRBD2|TRBJ2-5|13|many
TGTGCCAGCAGAGGGGCGGGAGTAGAGACCCAGTACTTC
CASRGAGVETQYF
>TRBV5-8|-|TRBJ2-2|16|few
TGTGCCAGCAGCTTGACGCAAAAGCGACCCCCTGGGGAGCTGTTTTTT
CASSLTQKRPPGELFF
>TRBV7-2|-|TRBJ2-5|14|many
TGTGCCAGCAGCAAGGAGGGGCGGCCAAAGACCCAGTACTTC
CASSKEGRPKTQYF
>TRBV29-1|-|TRBJ1-2|11|once
TGCAGCGTTGAAGTCGGGCCTGGCTACACCTTC
CSVEVGPGYTF
>TRBV12-3/TRBV12-4|TRBD1|TRBJ1-2|13|many
TGTGCCAGCAGTCTGACAGGGGCGAATGGCTACACCTTC
CASSLTGANGYTF
>TRBV6-5|TRBD1|TRBJ2-7|13|few
TGTGCCAGTTACCGGGACAGCCCCTACGAGCAGTACTTC
CASYRDSPYEQYF
>TRBV7-8|-|TRBJ1-1|17|-
TGTGCCAGCAGCTTAGGGGGGGACCGGACAGTTAACACTGAAGCTTTCTTT
CASSLGGDRTVNTEAFF
>TRBV29-1|-|TRBJ1-1|14|once
TGCAGCGTTGATTACCAGGGGCTGGGGACTGAAGCTTTCTTT
CSVDYQGLGTEAFF
>TRBV7-7|-|TRBJ1-5|15|many
TGTGCTAGCAGCTTAACCCAGGGCGGCAATCAGCCCCAGCATTTT
CASSLTQGGNQPQHF
>TRBV6-5|-|TRBJ1-5|13|many
TGTGCCAGCGCTAAGGGAACTTATCAGCCCCAGCATTTT
CASAKGTYQPQHF
>TRBV2|-|TRBJ1-2|15|-
TGTGCCAGCAGTCTCGACGGACGGTTCAACTATGGCTACACCTTC
CASSLDGRFNYGYTF
>TRBV27|-|TRBJ1-4|13|-
TGTGCCAGCAGTCCAACCCTCAATGAAAAACTGTTTTTT
CASSPTLNEKLFF
>TRBV25-1|-|TRBJ1-2|12|-
TGTGCCAGCTCTAAGGGGCCGTATGGCTACACCTTC
CASSKGPYGYTF
>TRBV7-2|-|TRBJ2-2|15|many
TGTGCCAGCAGCTTATGGACAGCGAACACCGGGGAGCTGTTTTTT
CASSLWTANTGELFF
>TRBV5-1|-|TRBJ2-6|15|many
TGCGCCAGCAGCTTTGCTACAACTGGGGCCAACGTCCTGACTTTC
CASSFATTGANVLTF
>TRBV5-8|-|TRBJ2-7|16|few
TGTGCCAGCAGCCACCGAGGGGCGCGACGACGTAGGGAGCAGTACTTC
CASSHRGARRRREQYF
>TRBV20-1|-|TRBJ1-2|12|-
TGCAGAGCCGCCCAGGGACGAGGAGGCTACACCTTC
CRAAQGRGGYTF
>TRBV18|-|TRBJ1-6|14|few
TGTGCCAGCTCACCTTGGGAGTTTAATTCACCCCTCCACTTT
CASSPWEFNSPLHF
>TRBV25-1|TRBD2|TRBJ2-7|17|few
TGTGCCAGCAGTCTAGGGATGGCTAGCGGGAATCTCTACGAGCAGTACTTC
CASSLGMASGNLYEQYF
>TRBV2|-|TRBJ2-1|16|-
TGTGCCAGCAGTGATCTCGGCGCTCTTAGGGGCAATGAGCAGTTCTTC
CASSDLGALRGNEQFF
>TRBV7-7|-|TRBJ1-4|13|many
TGTGCCAGCAGCTTAGGACCCAATGGGAAACTGTTTTTT
CASSLGPNGKLFF
>TRBV6-5|TRBD2|TRBJ2-2|17|few
TGTGCCAGCAGTCGGCTAGCGGGGGGCCGGAACACCGGGGAGCTGTTTTTT
CASSRLAGGRNTGELFF
>TRBV13|TRBD2|TRBJ2-2|20|-
TGTGCCAGCAGCTCCACGACTAGCGGGAGGGCCGGGGAGTACACCGGGGAGCTGTTTTTT
CASSSTTSGRAGEYTGELFF
>TRBV9|TRBD1|TRBJ2-7|14|-
TGTGCCAGCAGCGTAGGACAGGGGGCGAGCGAGCAGTACTTC
CASSVGQGASEQYF
>TRBV15|-|TRBJ1-2|14|once
TGTGCCACCAGCAGTTTATCACAGGCCTATGGCTACACCTTC
CATSSLSQAYGYTF